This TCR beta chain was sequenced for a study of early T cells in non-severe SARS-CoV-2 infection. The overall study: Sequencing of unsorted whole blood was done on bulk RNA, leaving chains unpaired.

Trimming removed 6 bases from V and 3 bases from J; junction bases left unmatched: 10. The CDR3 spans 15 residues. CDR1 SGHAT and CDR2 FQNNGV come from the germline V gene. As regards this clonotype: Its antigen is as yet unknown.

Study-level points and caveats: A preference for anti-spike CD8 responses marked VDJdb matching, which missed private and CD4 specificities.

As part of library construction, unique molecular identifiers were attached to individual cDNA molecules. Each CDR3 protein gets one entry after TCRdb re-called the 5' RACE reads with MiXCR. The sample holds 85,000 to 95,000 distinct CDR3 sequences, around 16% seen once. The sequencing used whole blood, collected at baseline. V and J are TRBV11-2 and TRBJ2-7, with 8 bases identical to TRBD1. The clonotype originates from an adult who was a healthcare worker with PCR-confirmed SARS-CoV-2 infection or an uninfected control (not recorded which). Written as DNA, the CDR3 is TGTGCCAGCAGAAACCCGGGACAGGCCTACTACGAGCAGTACTTC. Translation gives CASRNPGQAYYEQYF.